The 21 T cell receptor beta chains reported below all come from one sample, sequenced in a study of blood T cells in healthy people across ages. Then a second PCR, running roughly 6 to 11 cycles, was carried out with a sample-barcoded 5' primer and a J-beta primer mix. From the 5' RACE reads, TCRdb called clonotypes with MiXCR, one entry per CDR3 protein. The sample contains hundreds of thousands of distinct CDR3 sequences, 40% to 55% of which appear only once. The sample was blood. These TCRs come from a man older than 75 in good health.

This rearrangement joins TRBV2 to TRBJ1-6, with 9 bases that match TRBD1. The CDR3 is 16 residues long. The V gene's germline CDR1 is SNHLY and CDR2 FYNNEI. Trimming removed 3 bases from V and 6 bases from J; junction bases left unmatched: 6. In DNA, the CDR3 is TGTGCCAGCAGTGAGGGGGACAGGGTACCTAATTCACCCCTCCACTTT. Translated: CASSEGDRVPNSPLHF.

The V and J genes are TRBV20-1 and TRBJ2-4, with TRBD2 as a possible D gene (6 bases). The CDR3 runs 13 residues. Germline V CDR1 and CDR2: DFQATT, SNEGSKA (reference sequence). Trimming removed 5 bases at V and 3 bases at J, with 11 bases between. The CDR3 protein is CSALGTGKNIQYF. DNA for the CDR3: TGCAGTGCTTTAGGGACTGGCAAAAACATTCAGTACTTC.

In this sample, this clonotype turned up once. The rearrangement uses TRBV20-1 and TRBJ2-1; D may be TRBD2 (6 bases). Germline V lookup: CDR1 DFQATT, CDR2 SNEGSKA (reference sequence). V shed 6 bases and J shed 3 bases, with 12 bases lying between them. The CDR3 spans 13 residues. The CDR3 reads CSARGPDYNEQFF. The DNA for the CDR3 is TGCAGTGCGCGGGGACCAGACTACAATGAGCAGTTCTTC.

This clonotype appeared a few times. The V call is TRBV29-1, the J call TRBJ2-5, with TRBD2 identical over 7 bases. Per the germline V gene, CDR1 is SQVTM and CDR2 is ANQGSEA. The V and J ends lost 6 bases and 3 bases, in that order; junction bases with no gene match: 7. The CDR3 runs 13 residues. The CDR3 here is CSVARGGEETQYF. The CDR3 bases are TGCAGCGTAGCGAGGGGAGGGGAAGAGACCCAGTACTTC.

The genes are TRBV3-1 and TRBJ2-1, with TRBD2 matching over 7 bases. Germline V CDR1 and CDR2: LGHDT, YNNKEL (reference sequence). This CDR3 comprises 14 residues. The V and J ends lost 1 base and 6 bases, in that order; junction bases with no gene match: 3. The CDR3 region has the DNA TGTGCCAGCAGCCAAGGGGCTAGCGGCAATGAGCAGTTCTTC. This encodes CASSQGASGNEQFF.

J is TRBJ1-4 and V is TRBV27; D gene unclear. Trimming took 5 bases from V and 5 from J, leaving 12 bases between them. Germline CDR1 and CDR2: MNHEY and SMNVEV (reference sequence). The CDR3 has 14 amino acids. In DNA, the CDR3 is TGTGCCAGCAGTCCTAACAGACCCAATGAAAAACTGTTTTTT. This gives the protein CASSPNRPNEKLFF.

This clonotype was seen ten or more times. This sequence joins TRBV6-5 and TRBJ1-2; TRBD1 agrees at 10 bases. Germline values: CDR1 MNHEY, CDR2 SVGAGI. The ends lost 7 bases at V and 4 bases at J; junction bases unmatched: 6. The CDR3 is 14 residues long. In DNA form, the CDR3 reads TGTGCCAGCAATAGACGGACAGGGGGCTATGGCTACACCTTC. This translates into CASNRRTGGYGYTF.

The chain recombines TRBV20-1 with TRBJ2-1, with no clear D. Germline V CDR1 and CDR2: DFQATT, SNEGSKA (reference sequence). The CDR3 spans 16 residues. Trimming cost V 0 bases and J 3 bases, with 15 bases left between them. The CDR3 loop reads CSARDGASVGYNEQFF. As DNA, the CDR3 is TGCAGTGCTAGAGATGGCGCTTCGGTAGGCTACAATGAGCAGTTCTTC.

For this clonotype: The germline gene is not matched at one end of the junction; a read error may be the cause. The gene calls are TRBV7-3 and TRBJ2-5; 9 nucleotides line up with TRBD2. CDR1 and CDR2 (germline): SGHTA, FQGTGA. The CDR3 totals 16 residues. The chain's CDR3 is CASSPYSAGGQENQYF. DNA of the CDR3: TGTGCCAGCAGCCCCTATTCAGCGGGGGGCCAAGAGAACCAGTACTTC.

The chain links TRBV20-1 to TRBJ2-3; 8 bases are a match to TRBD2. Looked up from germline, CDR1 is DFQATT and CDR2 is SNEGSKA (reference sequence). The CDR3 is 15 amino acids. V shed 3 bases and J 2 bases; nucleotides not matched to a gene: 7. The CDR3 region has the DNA TGCAGTGCTAGTCCCGGGACTAGGAACACAGATACGCAGTATTTT. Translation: CSASPGTRNTDTQYF.

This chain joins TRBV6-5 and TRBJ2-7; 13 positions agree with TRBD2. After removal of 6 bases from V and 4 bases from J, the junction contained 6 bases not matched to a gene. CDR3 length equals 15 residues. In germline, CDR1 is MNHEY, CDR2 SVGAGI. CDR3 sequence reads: CASSRLAGGGYEQYF. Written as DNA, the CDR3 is TGTGCCAGCAGCCGACTAGCGGGAGGAGGGTACGAGCAGTACTTC.

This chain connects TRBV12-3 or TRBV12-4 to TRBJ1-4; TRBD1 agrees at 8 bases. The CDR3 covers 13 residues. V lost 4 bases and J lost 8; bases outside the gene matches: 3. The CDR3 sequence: CASSSQGGEKLFF. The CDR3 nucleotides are TGTGCCAGCAGTTCACAGGGGGGGGAAAAACTGTTTTTT.

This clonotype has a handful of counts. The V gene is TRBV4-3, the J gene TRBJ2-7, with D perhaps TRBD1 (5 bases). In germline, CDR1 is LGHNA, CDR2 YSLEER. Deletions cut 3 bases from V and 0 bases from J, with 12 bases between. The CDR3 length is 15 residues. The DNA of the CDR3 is TGCGCCAGCAGCCACCAGGGTCGGAACTCCTACGAGCAGTACTTC. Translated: CASSHQGRNSYEQYF.

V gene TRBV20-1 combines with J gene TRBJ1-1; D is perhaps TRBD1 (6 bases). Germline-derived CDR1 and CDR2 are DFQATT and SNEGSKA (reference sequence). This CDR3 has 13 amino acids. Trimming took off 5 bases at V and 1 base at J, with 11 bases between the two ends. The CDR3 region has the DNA TGCAGTGCTTCGACAGGCTCGAACACTGAAGCTTTCTTT. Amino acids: CSASTGSNTEAFF.

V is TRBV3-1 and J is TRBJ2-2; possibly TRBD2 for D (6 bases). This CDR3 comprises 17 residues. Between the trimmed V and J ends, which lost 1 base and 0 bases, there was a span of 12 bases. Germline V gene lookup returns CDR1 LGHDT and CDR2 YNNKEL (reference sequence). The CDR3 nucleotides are TGTGCCAGCAGCCAAGCCTATTCGGGGGCGAACACCGGGGAGCTGTTTTTT. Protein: CASSQAYSGANTGELFF.

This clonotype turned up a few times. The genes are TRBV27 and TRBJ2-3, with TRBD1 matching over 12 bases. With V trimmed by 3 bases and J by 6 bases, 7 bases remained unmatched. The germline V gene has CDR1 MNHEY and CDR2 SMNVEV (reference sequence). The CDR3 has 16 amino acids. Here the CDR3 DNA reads TGTGCCAGCAGTTTCACCGGGACAGGGGGCTACGATACGCAGTATTTT. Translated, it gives CASSFTGTGGYDTQYF.

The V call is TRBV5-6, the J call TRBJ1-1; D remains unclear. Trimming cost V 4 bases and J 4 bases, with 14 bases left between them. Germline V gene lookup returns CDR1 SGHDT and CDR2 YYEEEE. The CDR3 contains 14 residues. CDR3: CASSEVGRGTEAFF. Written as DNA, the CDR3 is TGTGCCAGCAGCGAAGTTGGGCGGGGCACTGAAGCTTTCTTT.

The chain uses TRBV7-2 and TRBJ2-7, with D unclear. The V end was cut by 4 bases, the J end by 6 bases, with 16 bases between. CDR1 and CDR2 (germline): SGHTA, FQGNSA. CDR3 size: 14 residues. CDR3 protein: CASSSAVQAFEQYF. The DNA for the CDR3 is TGTGCCAGCAGCTCCGCCGTCCAGGCTTTCGAGCAGTACTTC.

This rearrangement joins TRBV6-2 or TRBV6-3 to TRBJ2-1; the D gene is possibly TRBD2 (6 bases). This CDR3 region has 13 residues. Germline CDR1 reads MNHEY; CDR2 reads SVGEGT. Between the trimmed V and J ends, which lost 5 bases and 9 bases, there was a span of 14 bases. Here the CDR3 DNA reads TGTGCCAGCAGTCAAACTAGCTTAGGTGAGCAGTTCTTC. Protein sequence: CASSQTSLGEQFF.

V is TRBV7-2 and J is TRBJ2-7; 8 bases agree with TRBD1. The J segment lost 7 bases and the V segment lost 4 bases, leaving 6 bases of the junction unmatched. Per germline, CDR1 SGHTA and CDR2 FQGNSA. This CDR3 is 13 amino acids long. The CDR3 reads CASSSDRGLEQYF. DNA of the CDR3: TGTGCCAGCAGCTCAGACAGGGGCTTAGAGCAGTACTTC. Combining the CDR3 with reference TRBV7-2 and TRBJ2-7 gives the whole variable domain GAGVSQSPSNKVTEKGKDVELRCDPISGHTALYWYRQSLGQGLEFLIYFQGNSAPDKSGLPSDRFSAERTGGSVSTLTIQRTQQEDSAVYLCASSSDRGLEQYFGPGTRLTVT.

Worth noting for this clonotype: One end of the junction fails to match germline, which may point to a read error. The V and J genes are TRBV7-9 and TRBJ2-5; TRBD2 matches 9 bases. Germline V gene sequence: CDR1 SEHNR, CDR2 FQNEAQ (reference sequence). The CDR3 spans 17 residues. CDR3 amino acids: CASSLGYSGGSEETQYF. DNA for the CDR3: TGCGCCAGCAGCTTAGGGTATAGCGGGGGTTCCGAAGAGACCCAGTACTTC.